This T cell receptor (beta chain) was retrieved from a study of chemoradiotherapy in HPV16-positive cancers. About the study: Candidate HPV-specific clones and shared TCR motifs came from a couple of HPV16-positive patients.

Assay: immunoSEQ multiplex PCR; the TCRdb copy retains only in-frame clones and omits some. This sample has roughly 5,000 clones; 76% occur once, and the top ten carry roughly 28%. Study-wide results and caveats: Candidate HPV-specific clones and E7-related TCR motifs grew in tumor during treatment.

V was clipped by 5 bases and J by 5 bases; unmatched bases: 10. CDR1 and CDR2 from the germline V gene are MNHEY and SMNVEV (reference sequence). This CDR3 spans 15 amino acids. With respect to this clone: Its target is unknown.

The sample was gathered from a patient who underwent chemoradiotherapy. The sequence was obtained from a human donor with HPV-associated anogenital cancer. The chain employs TRBV27 and TRBJ2-5, with 8 bases that match TRBD1. The CDR3 reads CASSPDRAFLETQYF. The DNA for the CDR3 is TGTGCCAGCAGTCCGGACAGGGCCTTTTTGGAGACCCAGTACTTC.